This TCR beta chain was obtained from a study of blood T cell repertoires in COVID-19. Study context: COVID-19 samples, acute and convalescent, were from the United States, Italy and Spain. In each case, the material was cDNA or gDNA derived from T cells, B-cell-depleted T cells, or PBMCs.

Original methodology: Counts of nucleated cells, estimated from reference gene primer amplification, were obtained. The method was immunoSEQ multiplex PCR; TCRdb's version includes in-frame clones alone and lacks a portion of them. The DNA was the basis for D and trimming; V, J and clone size are from that table. The sample holds 200,000 to 250,000 clones, nearly 90% seen once. After removal of 3 bases from V and 8 bases from J, the junction contained 10 bases not matched to a gene. The length of the CDR3 is 14 residues. Germline loops: CDR1 SGHRS, CDR2 YFSETQ. Sequenced material: peripheral blood. The rearrangement links TRBV5-1 to TRBJ1-2, with TRBD1 matching 7 bases. This receptor was identified in a man aged 18 to 29 with active or convalescent COVID-19. The CDR3 loop reads CASSSDRNSWGYTF. As DNA, the CDR3 is TGCGCCAGCAGCTCGGACAGGAACTCTTGGGGCTACACCTTC.